This TCR beta chain was documented in a study of T cell repertoires in cytomegalovirus infection. Study-level background: The public TCR beta signatures pointed to both CMV infection and matching HLA type. General study results and limits: Summed frequency of shared TCR beta families picked out CMV carriers who also had the relevant HLA. Within the response measured ex vivo, HLA-C-restricted CMV-specific TCR beta clonotypes were dominant.

TCRdb called the reads again in MiXCR, with one record for every CDR3 protein. This sample carries hundreds of thousands of distinct CDR3 sequences, more than 20% of them seen once, and the ten largest clones take 6.5% to 10%. There are 17 residues in the CDR3. CDR1 and CDR2 (germline): SEHNR, FQNEAQ (reference sequence). The ends lost 5 bases at V and 2 bases at J; junction bases unmatched: 13. This clonotype was seen ten or more times. Its antigen is not known. The J gene is TRBJ2-5, the V gene TRBV7-9, with TRBD2 identical over 8 bases. The specimen sequenced was CD8+ T cells from PBMCs. The sequence derives from a human donor in good health (CMV status not recorded). Some clones in this sample may be carry-over from other donors' samples. CDR3 in amino acids: CASSRTTSGSTQETQYF. In DNA, the CDR3 is TGTGCCAGCAGCCGAACTACTAGCGGATCAACACAAGAGACCCAGTACTTC. Full variable domain (rest looked up from reference TRBV7-9 and TRBJ2-5): DTGVSQNPRHKITKRGQNVTFRCDPISEHNRLYWYRQTLGQGPEFLTYFQNEAQLEKSRLLSDRFSAERPKGSFSTLEIQRTEQGDSAMYLCASSRTTSGSTQETQYFGPGTRLLVL.